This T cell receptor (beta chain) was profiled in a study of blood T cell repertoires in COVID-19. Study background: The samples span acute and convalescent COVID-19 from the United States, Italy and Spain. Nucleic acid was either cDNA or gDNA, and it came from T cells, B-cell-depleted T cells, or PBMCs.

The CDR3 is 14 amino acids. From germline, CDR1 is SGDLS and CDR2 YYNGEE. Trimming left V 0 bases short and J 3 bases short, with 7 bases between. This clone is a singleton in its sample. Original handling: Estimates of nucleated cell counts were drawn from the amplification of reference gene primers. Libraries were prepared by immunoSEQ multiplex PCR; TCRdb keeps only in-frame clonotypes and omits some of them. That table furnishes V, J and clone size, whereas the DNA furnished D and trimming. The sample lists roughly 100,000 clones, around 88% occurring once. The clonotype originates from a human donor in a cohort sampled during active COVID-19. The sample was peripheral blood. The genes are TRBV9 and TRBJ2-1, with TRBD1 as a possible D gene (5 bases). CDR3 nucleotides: TGTGCCAGCAGCGTAGGGGGCCACTACAATGAGCAGTTCTTC. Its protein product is CASSVGGHYNEQFF. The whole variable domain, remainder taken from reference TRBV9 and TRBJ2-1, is DSGVTQTPKHLITATGQRVTLRCSPRSGDLSVYWYQQSLDQGLQFLIQYYNGEERAKGNILERFSAQQFPDLHSELNLSSLELGDSALYFCASSVGGHYNEQFFGPGTRLTVL.